This entry describes one T cell receptor beta chain. This record comes from a study of CD8+ T cells in alopecia areata. CDR3 length equals 11 residues. Germline loops: CDR1 GTSNPN, CDR2 SVGIG (reference sequence). Trimming cost V 5 bases and J 6 bases, with 10 bases left between them. The treatment denotes: oral pan-JAK inhibitor, 5-10 mg twice daily. Once RNA had been extracted, it was reverse transcribed into cDNA to act as the sequencing template. TCRdb's copy holds only in-frame clones and misses some; the assay was immunoSEQ multiplex PCR. Counted here are 210,000 or so clones, approximately 72% occurring once; the ten biggest clones make up roughly 1.2%.

This specimen was CD4+ T cells sorted from blood, taken at approximately week 44, from a patient treated with tofacitinib. The receptor's source is a human donor with alopecia areata. This sequence joins TRBV30 and TRBJ1-1, with D perhaps TRBD1 (6 bases). The CDR3 protein is CAWQGYAEAFF. The DNA for the CDR3 is TGTGCCTGGCAGGGGTATGCTGAAGCTTTCTTT.